Sequencing of this T cell receptor (beta chain) was carried out in a study of metastatic and nonmetastatic thyroid tumors. With MiXCR, TCRdb reprocessed the PCR reads. The profile shows 30,000 to 40,000 clones, 35% of them singletons. Whole-study findings and limits: Versus benign nodules, malignant thyroid tumors reportedly had significantly higher TCR beta diversity, in blood and tumor.

Comments on this clone: Its target is unknown.

Thyroid surgery was preceded by no treatment in any patient. The germline CDR1 and CDR2 sequences are KGHDR and SFDVKD. The CDR3 has 14 residues. V lost 4 bases, J lost 5 bases, and 5 bases stayed unmatched. The rearrangement joins TRBV24-1 to TRBJ2-7, with TRBD2 matching 9 bases. This TCR derives from a female donor with papillary thyroid cancer or a benign thyroid nodule (not recorded which). Some clones in this sample may be carry-over from other donors' samples. The sample comprised tumor tissue. This CDR3 is CATSEGTSRNEQYF. In nucleotides, the CDR3 is TGTGCCACCAGTGAAGGGACTAGCAGGAACGAGCAGTACTTC.